This TCR beta chain was obtained from a study of radiation and T cells in renal cell carcinoma. General study points: Top tumor clonotypes rose in blood 2 weeks post-radiation, then contracted.

Produced via immunoSEQ multiplex PCR; TCRdb's table is partial and in-frame only. Of about 91,000 clones listed, 82% were seen once; the top ten hold around 5.8%. Per the germline V gene, CDR1 is SGHVS and CDR2 is FQNEAQ. There are 16 residues in the CDR3. Trimming removed 6 bases at V and 10 bases at J, with 25 bases between. The time point here: baseline pretreatment blood. Sample treatment: 15 Gy SBRT to primary tumor, nephrectomy 4 weeks later. After SBRT, blood was collected at 2 and 4 weeks, plus baseline. As to this clone: Its matching antigen is unknown.

This sequence originates from a man in his 60s with renal cell carcinoma. The sequencing used blood, collected from a patient whose treatment included radiotherapy and nephrectomy. V usage is TRBV7-8 and J usage is TRBJ2-1; D perhaps matches TRBD2 (5 bases). CDR3 protein: CASSWESASSGSEQFF. CDR3 bases: TGTGCCAGCAGTTGGGAGAGCGCGTCCTCCGGTTCGGAGCAGTTCTTC.